This TCR beta chain comes out of a study of blood T cell repertoires in COVID-19. About the research overall: From the United States, Italy and Spain came samples of acute and convalescent COVID-19. Sources were T cells, B-cell-depleted T cells, or PBMCs; the material itself was cDNA or gDNA.

In this sample, this clone turned up once. Original processing notes: Researchers report that nucleated cell counts were estimated from reference gene primer amplification. Measured with immunoSEQ multiplex PCR; TCRdb has only the in-frame clones, and not every one. That table furnishes V, J and clone size, whereas the DNA furnished D and trimming. This table has more than 85,000 clones, about 85% appearing once. The V gene's germline CDR1 is SGHRS and CDR2 YFSETQ. CDR3 size: 14 residues. After removal of 4 bases from V and 2 bases from J, the junction contained 3 bases not matched to a gene. The V gene is TRBV5-1, the J gene TRBJ2-5; TRBD2 matches 9 bases. Sequencing was done on a sample of peripheral blood. The sequence was obtained from a man older than 75 with acute or convalescent COVID-19. CDR3 region: CASSILAGQETQYF. CDR3 sequence (DNA): TGCGCCAGCAGCATACTAGCGGGTCAAGAGACCCAGTACTTC.